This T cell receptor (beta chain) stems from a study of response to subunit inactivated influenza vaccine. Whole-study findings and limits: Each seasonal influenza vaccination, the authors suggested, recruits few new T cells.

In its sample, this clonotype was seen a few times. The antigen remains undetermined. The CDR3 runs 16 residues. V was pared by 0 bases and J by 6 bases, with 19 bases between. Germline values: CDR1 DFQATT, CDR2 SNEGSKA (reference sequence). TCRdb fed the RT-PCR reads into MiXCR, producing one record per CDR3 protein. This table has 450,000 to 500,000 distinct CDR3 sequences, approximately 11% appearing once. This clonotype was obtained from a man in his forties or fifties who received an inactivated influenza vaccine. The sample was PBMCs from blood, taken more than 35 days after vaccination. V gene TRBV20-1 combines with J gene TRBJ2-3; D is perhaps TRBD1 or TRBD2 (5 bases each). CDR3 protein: CSARDHRDPKRDTQYF. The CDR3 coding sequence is TGCAGTGCTAGAGATCACCGGGACCCCAAGCGCGATACGCAGTATTTT.